The clone carrying this TCR beta chain was seen more than once but under ten times. Its antigen is unknown. This sample was included in a study of response to subunit inactivated influenza vaccine. Study conclusions and caveats: The authors suggested that every seasonal influenza vaccination recruits few new T cells.

TCRdb re-called the RT-PCR reads with MiXCR, one entry per CDR3 protein. The table has under 950,000 distinct CDR3 sequences, roughly 20% seen once. The CDR3 loop spans 13 amino acids. The V end lost 9 bases, the J end lost 3 bases, and 13 bases lay between the germline ends. This TCR derives from a man in his fifties or sixties who received an inactivated influenza vaccine. The input for sequencing was PBMCs from blood, taken 4 to 6 days after vaccination. The chain joins TRBV12-3 or TRBV12-4 to TRBJ2-3, with D tentatively TRBD2 (6 bases). The CDR3: CASLWGGTDTQYF. The CDR3 coding sequence is TGTGCCAGTCTTTGGGGAGGTACAGATACGCAGTATTTT.